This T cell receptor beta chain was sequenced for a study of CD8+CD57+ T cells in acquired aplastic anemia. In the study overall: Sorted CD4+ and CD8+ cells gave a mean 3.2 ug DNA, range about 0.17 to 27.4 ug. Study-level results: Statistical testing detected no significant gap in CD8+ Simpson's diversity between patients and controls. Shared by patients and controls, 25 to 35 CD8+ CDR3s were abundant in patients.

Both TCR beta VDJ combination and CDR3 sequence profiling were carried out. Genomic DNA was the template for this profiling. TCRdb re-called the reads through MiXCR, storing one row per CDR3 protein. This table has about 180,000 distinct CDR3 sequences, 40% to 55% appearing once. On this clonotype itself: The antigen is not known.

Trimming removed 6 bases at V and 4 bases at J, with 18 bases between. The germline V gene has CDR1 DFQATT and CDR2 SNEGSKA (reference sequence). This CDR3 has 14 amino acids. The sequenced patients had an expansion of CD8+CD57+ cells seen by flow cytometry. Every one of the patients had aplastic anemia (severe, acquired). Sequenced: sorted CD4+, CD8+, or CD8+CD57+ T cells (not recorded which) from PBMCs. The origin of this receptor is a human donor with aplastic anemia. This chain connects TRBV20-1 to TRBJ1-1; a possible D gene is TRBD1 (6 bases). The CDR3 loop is CSAGLWDTGTEAFF. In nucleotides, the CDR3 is TGCAGTGCGGGTCTCTGGGACACTGGCACTGAAGCTTTCTTT.